The following is a T cell receptor (beta chain) sequence with its context. The antigen is undetermined. The data are from a study of Ad26.COV2.S vaccination and SARS-CoV-2 variants. Study-wide results and caveats: Individuals receiving vaccine had higher spike-specific TCR breadth than placebo recipients did.

Assay: immunoSEQ multiplex PCR; the TCRdb copy retains only in-frame clones and omits some. The sample yields over 400,000 clones, 92% seen once. This CDR3 spans 12 amino acids. V lost 6 bases and J 7 bases, leaving 13 bases between the germline ends. Treatment here: over 15 received Ad26.COV2.S at low or high dose, single or two shots; about 5 received placebo; per-sample allocation not given. Specimen acquisition occurred on day 63 following the initial vaccine or placebo injection. The TCR comes from a person aged 18-65 years who received the Ad26.COV2.S COVID-19 vaccine or a placebo. The V and J genes are TRBV12-3 or TRBV12-4 and TRBJ2-7; no clear D gene. Sample: peripheral blood, taken in a trial of Ad26.COV2.S vaccine versus placebo. The CDR3 coding sequence is TGTGCCAGCAGCCTTGGACCGAAGGAGCAGTACTTC. Translating gives CASSLGPKEQYF.